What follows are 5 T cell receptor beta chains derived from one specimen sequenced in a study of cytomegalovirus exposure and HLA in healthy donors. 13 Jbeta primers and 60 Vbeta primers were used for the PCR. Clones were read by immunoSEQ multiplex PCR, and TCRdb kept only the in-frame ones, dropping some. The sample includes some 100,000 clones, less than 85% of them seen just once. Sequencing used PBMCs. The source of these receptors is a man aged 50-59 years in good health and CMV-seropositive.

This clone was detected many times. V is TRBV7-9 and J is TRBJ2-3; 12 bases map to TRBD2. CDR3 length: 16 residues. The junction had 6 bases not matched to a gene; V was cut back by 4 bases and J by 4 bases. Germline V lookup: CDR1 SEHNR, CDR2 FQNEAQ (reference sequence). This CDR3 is CASSYGLAGTADTQYF. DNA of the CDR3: TGTGCCAGCAGCTACGGACTAGCGGGAACGGCAGATACGCAGTATTTT. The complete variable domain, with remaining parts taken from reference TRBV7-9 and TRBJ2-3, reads DTGVSQNPRHKITKRGQNVTFRCDPISEHNRLYWYRQTLGQGPEFLTYFQNEAQLEKSRLLSDRFSAERPKGSFSTLEIQRTEQGDSAMYLCASSYGLAGTADTQYFGPGTRLTVL.

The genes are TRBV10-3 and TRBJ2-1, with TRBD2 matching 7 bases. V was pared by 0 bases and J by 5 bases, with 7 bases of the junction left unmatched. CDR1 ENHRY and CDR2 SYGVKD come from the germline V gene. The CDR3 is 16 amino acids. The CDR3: CAISESIGGSDNEQFF. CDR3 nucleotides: TGTGCCATCAGTGAGTCGATCGGCGGGAGCGACAATGAGCAGTTCTTC.

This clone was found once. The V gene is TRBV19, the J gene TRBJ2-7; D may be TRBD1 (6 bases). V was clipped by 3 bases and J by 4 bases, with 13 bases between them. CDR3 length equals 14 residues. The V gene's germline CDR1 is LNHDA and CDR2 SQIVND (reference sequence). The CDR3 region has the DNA TGTGCCAGTAGTATTCGGGACACATTGTACGAGCAGTACTTC. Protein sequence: CASSIRDTLYEQYF.

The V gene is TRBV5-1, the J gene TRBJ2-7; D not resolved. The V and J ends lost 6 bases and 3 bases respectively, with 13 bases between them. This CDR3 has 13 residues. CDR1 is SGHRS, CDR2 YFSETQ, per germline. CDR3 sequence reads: CASTDDIYYEQYF. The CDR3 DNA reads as TGCGCCAGCACCGATGACATTTACTACGAGCAGTACTTC.

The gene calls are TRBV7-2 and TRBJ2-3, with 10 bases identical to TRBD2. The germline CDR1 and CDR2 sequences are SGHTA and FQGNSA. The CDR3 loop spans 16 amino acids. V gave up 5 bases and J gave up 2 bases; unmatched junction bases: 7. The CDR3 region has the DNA TGTGCCAGCAGCCAAAGACTAGCGGGCCTCACAGATACGCAGTATTTT. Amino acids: CASSQRLAGLTDTQYF.